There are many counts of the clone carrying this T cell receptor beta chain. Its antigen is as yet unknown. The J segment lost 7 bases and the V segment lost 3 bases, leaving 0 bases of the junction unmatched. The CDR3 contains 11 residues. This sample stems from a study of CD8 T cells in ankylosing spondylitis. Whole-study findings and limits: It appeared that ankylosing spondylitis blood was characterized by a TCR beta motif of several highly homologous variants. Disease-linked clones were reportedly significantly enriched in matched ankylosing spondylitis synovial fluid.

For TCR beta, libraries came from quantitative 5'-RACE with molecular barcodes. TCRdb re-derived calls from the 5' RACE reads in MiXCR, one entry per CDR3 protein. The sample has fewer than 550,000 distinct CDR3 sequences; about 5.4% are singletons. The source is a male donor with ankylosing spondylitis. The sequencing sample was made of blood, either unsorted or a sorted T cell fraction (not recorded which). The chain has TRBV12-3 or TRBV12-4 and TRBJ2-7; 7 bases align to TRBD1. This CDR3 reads CASSLDREQYF. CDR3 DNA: TGTGCCAGCAGTTTGGACAGGGAGCAGTACTTC.